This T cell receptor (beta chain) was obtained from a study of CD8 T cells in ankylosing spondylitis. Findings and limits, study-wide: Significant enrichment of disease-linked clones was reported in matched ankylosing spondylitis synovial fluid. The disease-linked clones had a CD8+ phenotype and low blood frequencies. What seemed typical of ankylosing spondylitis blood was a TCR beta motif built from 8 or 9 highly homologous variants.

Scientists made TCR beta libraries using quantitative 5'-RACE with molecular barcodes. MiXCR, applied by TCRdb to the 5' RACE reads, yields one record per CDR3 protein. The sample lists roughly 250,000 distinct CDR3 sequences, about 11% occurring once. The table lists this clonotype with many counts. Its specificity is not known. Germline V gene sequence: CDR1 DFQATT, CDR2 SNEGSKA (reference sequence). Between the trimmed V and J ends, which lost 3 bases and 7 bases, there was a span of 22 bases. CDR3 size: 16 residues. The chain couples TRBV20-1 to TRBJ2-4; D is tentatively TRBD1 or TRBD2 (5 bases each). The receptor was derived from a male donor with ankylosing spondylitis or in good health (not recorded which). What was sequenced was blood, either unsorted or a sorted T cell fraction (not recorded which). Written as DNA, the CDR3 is TGCAGTGCTAGTCCCGGGACCACGAGCTCGAGGAACATTCAGTACTTC. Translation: CSASPGTTSSRNIQYF.